A selection of T cell receptor beta chains follows, all from one sample in a study of Ad26.COV2.S vaccination and SARS-CoV-2 variants. The assay was immunoSEQ multiplex PCR, and TCRdb's table has in-frame clones only and misses some. The repertoire holds under 150,000 clones, with 70% to 90% as singletons. Sequencing used peripheral blood, obtained after recovery from COVID-19. The receptor set was obtained from a human donor who had recovered from COVID-19. The CDR3 runs from the conserved cysteine through the conserved F or W. D genes are given only for firm matches. Rows may omit the clone size; those that give it use once, few, many or a size class.

>TRBJ2-3|NA|TRBV9|NA
TGTGCCAGCAGCGCCCTAACAGATACGCAGTATTTT
CASSALTDTQYF
>TRBJ2-2|NA|TRBV27|NA
TGTGCCAGCAGTCCCGGGAAGACCGGGGAGCTGTTTTTT
CASSPGKTGELFF
>TRBJ2-1|few|TRBV28|TRBD1
TGTGCCAGTAGGGGGCAGGGGGTCAATGAGCAGTTCTTC
CASRGQGVNEQFF
>TRBJ2-1|NA|TRBV7-2|TRBD2
TGTGCCAGCAGCACGTGGACTAGTCCGAGCTCCTACAATGAGCAGTTCTTC
CASSTWTSPSSYNEQFF
>TRBJ1-6|NA|TRBV12-3/TRBV12-4|NA
TGTGCCAGCAGTTTAGGGGGGCCCCTCCACTTT
CASSLGGPLHF
>TRBJ2-4|NA|TRBV10-3|NA
TGTGCCATCAGTGAGTCAGGACAGAAAAACATTCAGTACTTC
CAISESGQKNIQYF
>TRBJ1-3|NA|TRBV30|TRBD1
TGTGCCTGTGTACGTGGGACAGGGGTCTCTGGAAACACCATATATTTT
CACVRGTGVSGNTIYF
>TRBJ2-3|NA|TRBV3-1/TRBV3-2|NA
TGTGCCAGCAGCCCGGGGCAGTGGACAGATACGCAGTATTTT
CASSPGQWTDTQYF
>TRBJ1-1|NA|TRBV7-8|TRBD1
TGTGCCAGCAGCTCCTGGGGTGCAGCACAGGGGGCGTCTGGGACCGAAGCTTTCTTT
CASSSWGAAQGASGTEAFF
>TRBJ2-2|once|TRBV3-1/TRBV3-2|NA
TGTGCCAGCAGGCACGACACCGGGGAGCTGTTTTTT
CASRHDTGELFF
>TRBJ2-3|NA|TRBV2|NA
TGTGCCAGCAGTGAAGCGCAGTCAGCAGATACGCAGTATTTT
CASSEAQSADTQYF
>TRBJ1-4|NA|TRBV7-9|TRBD1
TGTGCCAGCAGCCCCATTCGCAGGGGGCGAGGAGAAAAACTGTTTTTT
CASSPIRRGRGEKLFF
>TRBJ2-7|NA|TRBV25-1|NA
TGTGCCAGCAGTGAATTTGGTTACGAGCAGTACTTC
CASSEFGYEQYF
>TRBJ2-5|NA|TRBV7-7|TRBD2
TGTGCTAGCAGCCCGAGCGGGGGGGCGGTGTCAGAGACCCAGTACTTC
CASSPSGGAVSETQYF